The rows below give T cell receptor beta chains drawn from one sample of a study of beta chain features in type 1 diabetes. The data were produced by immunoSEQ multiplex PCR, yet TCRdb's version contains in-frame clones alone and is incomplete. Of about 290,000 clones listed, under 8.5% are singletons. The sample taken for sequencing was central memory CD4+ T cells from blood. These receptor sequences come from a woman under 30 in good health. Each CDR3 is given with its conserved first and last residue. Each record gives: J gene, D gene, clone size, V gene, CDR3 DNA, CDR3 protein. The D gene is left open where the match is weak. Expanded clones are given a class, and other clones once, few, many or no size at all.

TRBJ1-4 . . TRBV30 TGTGACTGGAGTGTTTGGTACTTTACGGGACCAATTTATGCAACTAATGAAAAACTGTTTTTT CDWSVWYFTGPIYATNEKLFF
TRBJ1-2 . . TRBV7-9 TGTGCCAGCAGCTTACTGCGGGACAAAGATGGCTACACCTTC CASSLLRDKDGYTF
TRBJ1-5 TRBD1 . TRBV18 TGTGCCAGCTCTCAGGGACAGGGACTTGGGCCCCAGCATTTT CASSQGQGLGPQHF
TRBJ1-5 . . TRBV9 TGTGCCAGCAGCGTAGACACAGCCCAGCCCCAGCATTTT CASSVDTAQPQHF
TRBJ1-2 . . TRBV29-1 TGCAGCGTTGGGGCTCAGGTGCCCTCCGGCTACACCTTC CSVGAQVPSGYTF
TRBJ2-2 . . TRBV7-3 TGTGCCAGCAGCTTAGGTACTAGTTCGACCGGGGAGCTGTTTTTT CASSLGTSSTGELFF
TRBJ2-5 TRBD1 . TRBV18 TGTGCCAGCTCACCCCGGCGGGACAGGGAAGAGACCCAGTACTTC CASSPRRDREETQYF
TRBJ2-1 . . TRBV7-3 TGTGCCAGCAGCTTAATCGGCAATGAGCAGTTCTTC CASSLIGNEQFF
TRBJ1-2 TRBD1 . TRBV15 TGTGCCACCAGGGACAGGACATTCTATGGCTACACCTTC CATRDRTFYGYTF
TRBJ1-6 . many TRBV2 TGTGCCAGCAGTGACCAGGATTCACCCCTCCACTTT CASSDQDSPLHF
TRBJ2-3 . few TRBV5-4 TGTGCCAGCAGCCCCGCACAAGGGGCAGATACGCAGTATTTT CASSPAQGADTQYF
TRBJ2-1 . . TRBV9 TGTGCCAGCAGCGCCCTGCAATACAATGAGCAGTTCTTC CASSALQYNEQFF
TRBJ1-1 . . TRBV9 TGTGCCAGCAGCGTCTTAACAGGGACGGACACTGAAGCTTTCTTT CASSVLTGTDTEAFF
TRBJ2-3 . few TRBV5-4 TGTGCCAGCAGCATCCCCAGCCGGGAGACCGGAGATACGCAGTATTTT CASSIPSRETGDTQYF
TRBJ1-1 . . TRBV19 TGTGCCAGTAGTACCGACAGAAACACTGAAGCTTTCTTT CASSTDRNTEAFF
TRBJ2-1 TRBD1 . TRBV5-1 TGCGCCAGCAGCGATCCGGGACAGGGGATAATTTTGGAGCAGTTCTTC CASSDPGQGIILEQFF
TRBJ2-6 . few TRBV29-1 TGCAGCGTTGAGCCAGCGAGCTCTGGGGCCAACGTCCTGACTTTC CSVEPASSGANVLTF
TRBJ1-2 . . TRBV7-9 TGTGCCAGCAGCTTAGCAGGGCCGTATGGCTACACCTTC CASSLAGPYGYTF
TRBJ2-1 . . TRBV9 TGTGCCAGCACCTACCCCCCGAGTGGAGGTGAGCAGTTCTTC CASTYPPSGGEQFF
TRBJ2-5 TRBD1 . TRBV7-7 TGTGCTAGCAGCCCGACCGGACAGGGGAAGACCCAGTACTTC CASSPTGQGKTQYF
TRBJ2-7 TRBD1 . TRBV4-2 TGTGCCAGCAGCCAAGCGCGGACAGGGAGTCGAGAGCAGTACTTC CASSQARTGSREQYF
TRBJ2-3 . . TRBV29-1 TGCAGCGTTGATGGACCAGATACGCAGTATTTT CSVDGPDTQYF
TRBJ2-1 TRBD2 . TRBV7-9 TGTGCCAGCGTCCCCGGAACTAGCGTGTACAATGAGCAGTTCTTC CASVPGTSVYNEQFF
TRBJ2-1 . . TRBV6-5 TGTGCCAGCAGTGCCGAACAACGGAAGCAGTTCTTC CASSAEQRKQFF
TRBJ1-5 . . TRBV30 TGTGCCTGGAGTCTCGGCGAGCCCCAGCATTTT CAWSLGEPQHF
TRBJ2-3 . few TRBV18 TGTGCCAGCTCACCCCCCGGTGGAGGCACAGATACGCAGTATTTT CASSPPGGGTDTQYF
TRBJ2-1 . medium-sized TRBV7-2 TGTGCCAGCAGCTCCGGACGTTCTCCCAATGAGCAGTTCTTC CASSSGRSPNEQFF
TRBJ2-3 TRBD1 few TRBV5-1 TGCGCCAGCAGTTTGCTGGGACAGGGGGCAGATACGCAGTATTTT CASSLLGQGADTQYF
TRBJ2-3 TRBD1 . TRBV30 TGTGCCTGGAACCAACAGGGGTCCCGCACAGATACGCAGTATTTT CAWNQQGSRTDTQYF
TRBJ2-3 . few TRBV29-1 TGCAGCGTTGGGCTAGTTGGGGGCACAGATACGCAGTATTTT CSVGLVGGTDTQYF
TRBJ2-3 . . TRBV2 TGTGCCAGCAGTGCGCAGGGAATCACAGATACGCAGTATTTT CASSAQGITDTQYF
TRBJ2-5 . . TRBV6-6 TGTGCCAGCAGTTCCCCTGGATCGGAGACCCAGTACTTC CASSSPGSETQYF
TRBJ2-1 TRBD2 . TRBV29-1 TGCAGCGTTGAGCCCAGCAGCGGGGGGGCCAATGAGCAGTTCTTC CSVEPSSGGANEQFF
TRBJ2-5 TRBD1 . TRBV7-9 TGTGCCAGCAGCCCGGGACAGGGGATGGTAGAGACCCAGTACTTC CASSPGQGMVETQYF
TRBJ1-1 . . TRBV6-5 TGTGCCAGCAGTTCCTTCAGGGGAAACACTGAAGCTTTCTTT CASSSFRGNTEAFF
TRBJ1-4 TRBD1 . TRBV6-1 TGTGCCAGCAGTCCTAGGGACAGCGGTAATGAAAAACTGTTTTTT CASSPRDSGNEKLFF
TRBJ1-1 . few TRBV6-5 TGTGCCAGCAGCTCCCAGCGGAGGGGCACTGAAGCTTTCTTT CASSSQRRGTEAFF
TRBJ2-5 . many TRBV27 TGTGCCAGCAGTTCGCCATCCAGCGGGACCCAGTACTTC CASSSPSSGTQYF
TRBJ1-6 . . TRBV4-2 TGTGCCAGCAGCCAAGACAATTCACCCCTCCACTTT CASSQDNSPLHF
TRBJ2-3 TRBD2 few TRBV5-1 TGCGCCAGCAGCCTGGGGACTAGCGGGAACCCTAGGACTAGCACAGATACGCAGTATTTT CASSLGTSGNPRTSTDTQYF
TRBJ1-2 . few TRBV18 TGTGCCAGCTCACCATCTGGCAAGGGCGGCTATGGCTACACCTTC CASSPSGKGGYGYTF
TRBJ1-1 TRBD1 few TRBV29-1 TGCAGCGTTGAGACAGGGTTCGGCACTGAAGCTTTCTTT CSVETGFGTEAFF
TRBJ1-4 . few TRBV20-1 TGCAGTGGAGCCGATAATGAAAAACTGTTTTTT CSGADNEKLFF
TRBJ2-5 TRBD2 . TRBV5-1 TGCGCCAGCAGCTTGCGGCTAGCGGGCGGTCAAGAGACCCAGTACTTC CASSLRLAGGQETQYF
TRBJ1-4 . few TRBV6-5 TGTGCCAGCAGCCATAGCGGGAATGAAAAACTGTTTTTT CASSHSGNEKLFF
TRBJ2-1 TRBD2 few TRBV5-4 TGTGCCAGCAGCTGGACTAGCGGGGGGAAGGGCGAGCAGTTCTTC CASSWTSGGKGEQFF
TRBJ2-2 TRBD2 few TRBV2 TGTGCCAGCTCTCAGCGGGGGGGCCTTTCGGCCGGGGAGCTGTTTTTT CASSQRGGLSAGELFF
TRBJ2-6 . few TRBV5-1 TGCGCCAGCAGCGTCGATTCTGGGGCCAACGTCCTGACTTTC CASSVDSGANVLTF
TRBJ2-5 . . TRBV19 TGTGCCAGTAGTATTGGACACGTGAAAGAGACCCAGTACTTC CASSIGHVKETQYF
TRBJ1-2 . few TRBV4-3 TGCGCCAGCAGCCAAGATGCGACTCATGCAACGAGGGGGAGCTACACCTTC CASSQDATHATRGSYTF
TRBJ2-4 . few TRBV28 TGTGCCAGCAGTCTCGGGGGGCCCGAAAACATTCAGTACTTC CASSLGGPENIQYF
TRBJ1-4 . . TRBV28 TGTGCCGCAGCGGTTGGAAGCGGCGAAAAACTGTTTTTT CAAAVGSGEKLFF
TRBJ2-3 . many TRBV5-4 TGTGCCAGCAGCGCTCCGGGGAGTAGGGCAGATACGCAGTATTTT CASSAPGSRADTQYF
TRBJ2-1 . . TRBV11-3 TGTGCCAGCAGTCCCGTGAGCAGCGGGCACAATGAGCAGTTCTTC CASSPVSSGHNEQFF
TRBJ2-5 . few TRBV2 TGTGCCAGCAGCGTTGGGGGGCAAGAGACCCAGTACTTC CASSVGGQETQYF
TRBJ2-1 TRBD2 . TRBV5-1 TGCGCCAGCAGCTTGGTCTCTAGCGGACCCAAAGAGCAGTTCTTC CASSLVSSGPKEQFF
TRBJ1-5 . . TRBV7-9 TGTGCCAGCAGCTTAGGGGGACCGGGGAATCAGCCCCAGCATTTT CASSLGGPGNQPQHF
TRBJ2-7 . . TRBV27 TGTGCCAGCAGTTTAAGGGCGGGCTTGGCGCAGTACTTC CASSLRAGLAQYF